This is a list of T cell receptor beta chains from one sample in a study of monozygotic twins with inflammatory bowel disease. TCRdb reprocessed the 5' RACE reads and reports one entry per CDR3 protein, with no DNA. The listing records some 400,000 distinct CDR3 sequences. Sequenced sample: blood. Source of these receptors: a human donor with ulcerative colitis or Crohn's disease, or a healthy co-twin of an affected twin (not recorded which). Each CDR3 is given with its conserved first and last residue.

CDR3 protein: CASSETGGTTDTQYF
J gene: TRBJ2-3
V gene: TRBV6-4

CDR3 protein: CASSTVGAGAFF
J gene: TRBJ1-1
V gene: TRBV7-6

CDR3 protein: CATRTSDSYVQYF
J gene: TRBJ2-7
V gene: TRBV15

CDR3 protein: CASRKSPTGETGAFF
J gene: TRBJ1-1
V gene: TRBV6-1

CDR3 protein: CASSSTGGAPGANVLTF
J gene: TRBJ2-6
V gene: TRBV19

CDR3 protein: CSVRRLNSYEQYF
J gene: TRBJ2-7
V gene: TRBV29-1

CDR3 protein: CASSQAGLSGNTIYF
J gene: TRBJ1-3
V gene: TRBV3-1

CDR3 protein: CASSTARILRDRGSYEQYF
J gene: TRBJ2-7
V gene: TRBV6-2/TRBV6-3

CDR3 protein: CASSDRTRQYF
J gene: TRBJ2-7
V gene: TRBV3-1

CDR3 protein: CASSGEPRDTQYF
J gene: TRBJ2-3
V gene: TRBV6-5

CDR3 protein: CAISVEGQGAGANVLTF
J gene: TRBJ2-6
V gene: TRBV10-3

CDR3 protein: CSARDPTGTRVGTFF
J gene: TRBJ1-1
V gene: TRBV20-1

CDR3 protein: CASSLAAHGGYTF
J gene: TRBJ1-2
V gene: TRBV7-6

CDR3 protein: CAISVGQGISEAFF
J gene: TRBJ1-1
V gene: TRBV10-3

CDR3 protein: CASSLGSGGSYEQYF
J gene: TRBJ2-7
V gene: TRBV7-2

CDR3 protein: CASRVGLAFNTDTQYF
J gene: TRBJ2-3
V gene: TRBV2

CDR3 protein: CASSLRAQNTGELFF
J gene: TRBJ2-2
V gene: TRBV27

CDR3 protein: CASSWDVGFYGYTF
J gene: TRBJ1-2
V gene: TRBV28

CDR3 protein: CASSSRTGLAKNIQYF
J gene: TRBJ2-4
V gene: TRBV7-2

CDR3 protein: CASSQGQFSGANVLTF
J gene: TRBJ2-6
V gene: TRBV4-1

CDR3 protein: CASSHRTGGAYGYTF
J gene: TRBJ1-2
V gene: TRBV11-3

CDR3 protein: CSAIRVMNTEAFF
J gene: TRBJ1-1
V gene: TRBV20-1

CDR3 protein: CASSLEGQGSTGELFF
J gene: TRBJ2-2
V gene: TRBV5-1

CDR3 protein: CAGSRDPQETQYF
J gene: TRBJ2-5
V gene: TRBV7-9

CDR3 protein: CSARSLAGGPDTQYF
J gene: TRBJ2-3
V gene: TRBV20-1

CDR3 protein: CASSARTDRATQYF
J gene: TRBJ2-5
V gene: TRBV6-1

CDR3 protein: CASSLDSSGNTIYF
J gene: TRBJ1-3
V gene: TRBV12-3/TRBV12-4

CDR3 protein: CASSLPGGGRTDTQYF
J gene: TRBJ2-3
V gene: TRBV4-1

CDR3 protein: CAISGTNTGELFF
J gene: TRBJ2-2
V gene: TRBV10-3

CDR3 protein: CSVEWGADYEQYF
J gene: TRBJ2-7
V gene: TRBV29-1

CDR3 protein: CASSVTGRRHPYF
J gene: TRBJ2-3
V gene: TRBV13

CDR3 protein: CASSLGRERETQYF
J gene: TRBJ2-5
V gene: TRBV5-1

CDR3 protein: CASSLGFTGTGLYF
J gene: TRBJ2-5
V gene: TRBV7-2

CDR3 protein: CASSQHTGSQQYF
J gene: TRBJ2-7
V gene: TRBV3-1

CDR3 protein: CASSLRGGEVRETQYF
J gene: TRBJ2-5
V gene: TRBV5-1

CDR3 protein: CASSLDLLNYGYTF
J gene: TRBJ1-2
V gene: TRBV7-2

CDR3 protein: CASSLPVDHTDTQYF
J gene: TRBJ2-3
V gene: TRBV7-9

CDR3 protein: CASSQGLAGPEGQYF
J gene: TRBJ2-5
V gene: TRBV9

CDR3 protein: CASSLGMGLAGDEQFF
J gene: TRBJ2-1
V gene: TRBV5-1

CDR3 protein: CASSLRPPPNTGELFF
J gene: TRBJ2-2
V gene: TRBV5-1

CDR3 protein: CASSHRRIGYTF
J gene: TRBJ1-2
V gene: TRBV6-2/TRBV6-3

CDR3 protein: CASSLVGFAKLFF
J gene: TRBJ1-4
V gene: TRBV5-5

CDR3 protein: CASSQDGQANQPQHF
J gene: TRBJ1-5
V gene: TRBV4-2

CDR3 protein: CATSRDPGVSGNTQYF
J gene: TRBJ2-3
V gene: TRBV15

CDR3 protein: CASSIGASYEQYF
J gene: TRBJ2-7
V gene: TRBV19

CDR3 protein: CASSYGVPDYTDTQYF
J gene: TRBJ2-3
V gene: TRBV6-5

CDR3 protein: CASSGEHLDIEQFF
J gene: TRBJ2-1
V gene: TRBV2